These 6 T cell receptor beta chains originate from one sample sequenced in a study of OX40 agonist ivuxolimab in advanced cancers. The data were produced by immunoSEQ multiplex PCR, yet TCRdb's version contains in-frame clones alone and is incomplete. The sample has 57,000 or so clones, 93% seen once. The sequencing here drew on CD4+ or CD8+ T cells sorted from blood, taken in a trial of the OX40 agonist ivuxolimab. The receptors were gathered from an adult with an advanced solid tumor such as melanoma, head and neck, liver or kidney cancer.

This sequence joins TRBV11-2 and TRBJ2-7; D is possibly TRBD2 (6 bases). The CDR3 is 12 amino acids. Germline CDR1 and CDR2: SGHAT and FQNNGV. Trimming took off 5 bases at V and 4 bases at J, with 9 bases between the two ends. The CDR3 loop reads CASSAGPYEQYF. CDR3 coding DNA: TGTGCCAGCAGCGCGGGACCATACGAGCAGTACTTC.

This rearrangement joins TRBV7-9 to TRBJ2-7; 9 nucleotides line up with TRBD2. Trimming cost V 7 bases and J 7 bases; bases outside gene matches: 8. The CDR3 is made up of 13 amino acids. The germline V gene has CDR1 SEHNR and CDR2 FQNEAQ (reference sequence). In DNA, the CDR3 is TGTGCCAGCAAAAGCGGGAGGTCAGGAGAGCAGTACTTC. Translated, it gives CASKSGRSGEQYF. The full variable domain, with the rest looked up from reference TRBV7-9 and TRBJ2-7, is DTGVSQNPRHKITKRGQNVTFRCDPISEHNRLYWYRQTLGQGPEFLTYFQNEAQLEKSRLLSDRFSAERPKGSFSTLEIQRTEQGDSAMYLCASKSGRSGEQYFGPGTRLTVT.

The CDR3 here is CASKTSEPNTGELFF. In nucleotides, the CDR3 is TGTGCCAGCAAGACTAGCGAACCGAACACCGGGGAGCTGTTTTTT. The chain has TRBV9 and TRBJ2-2, with TRBD2 matching over 8 bases. Trimming removed 6 bases from V and 0 bases from J; junction bases left unmatched: 4. Looked up from germline, CDR1 is SGDLS and CDR2 is YYNGEE. This CDR3 contains 15 residues. The full variable domain, completed using reference TRBV9 and TRBJ2-2, is DSGVTQTPKHLITATGQRVTLRCSPRSGDLSVYWYQQSLDQGLQFLIQYYNGEERAKGNILERFSAQQFPDLHSELNLSSLELGDSALYFCASKTSEPNTGELFFGEGSRLTVL.

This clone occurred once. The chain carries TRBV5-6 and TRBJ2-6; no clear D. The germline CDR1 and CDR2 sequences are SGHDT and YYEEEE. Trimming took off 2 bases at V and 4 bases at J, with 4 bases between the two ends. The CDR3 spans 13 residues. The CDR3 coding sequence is TGTGCCAGCAGCTTAACCGGGGCCAACGTCCTGACTTTC. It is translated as CASSLTGANVLTF.

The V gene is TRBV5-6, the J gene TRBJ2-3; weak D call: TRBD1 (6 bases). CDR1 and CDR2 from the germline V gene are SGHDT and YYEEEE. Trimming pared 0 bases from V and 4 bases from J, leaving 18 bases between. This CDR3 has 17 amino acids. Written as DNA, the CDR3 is TGTGCCAGCAGCTTGGCCCCGGGGCAGGGGTTCTCAGATACGCAGTATTTT. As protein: CASSLAPGQGFSDTQYF.

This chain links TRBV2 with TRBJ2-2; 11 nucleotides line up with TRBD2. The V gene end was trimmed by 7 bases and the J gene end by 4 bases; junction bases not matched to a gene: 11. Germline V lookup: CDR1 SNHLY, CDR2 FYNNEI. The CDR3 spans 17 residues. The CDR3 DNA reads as TGTGCCAGCAAGGGACTAGCGGTCGTGAGAGTCACCGGGGAGCTGTTTTTT. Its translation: CASKGLAVVRVTGELFF.